A single sample gave rise to the 20 T cell receptor beta chains below, sequenced in a study of early T cells in non-severe SARS-CoV-2 infection. TCRdb recomputed calls from the 5' RACE reads with MiXCR, one row per CDR3 protein. The sample lists over 55,000 distinct CDR3 sequences, roughly 7.7% occurring once. Sequencing used whole blood. These receptors came from an adult who was a healthcare worker with PCR-confirmed SARS-CoV-2 infection or an uninfected control (not recorded which).

Many counts were recorded for this clonotype. The chain carries TRBV18 and TRBJ2-1; the match to TRBD2 covers 13 bases. This CDR3 has 17 residues. V lost 5 bases, J lost 7 bases, and 11 bases stayed unmatched. Germline assignment: CDR1 KGHSH and CDR2 LQKENI. CDR3 sequence (DNA): TGTGCCAGCTCAGTCGGGACTAGCGGGAATACTGGGAATGAGCAGTTCTTC. Protein: CASSVGTSGNTGNEQFF.

The genes are TRBV27 and TRBJ2-7; a weak D match, TRBD2 (6 bases). The V end was cut by 7 bases, the J end by 0 bases, with 16 bases between. The germline gives CDR1 MNHEY, CDR2 SMNVEV (reference sequence). The CDR3 has 15 residues. This CDR3 is CASKSARGLSYEQYF. For the CDR3, the DNA is TGTGCCAGCAAGTCGGCGCGGGGCCTCTCCTACGAGCAGTACTTC.

This clonotype was recorded many times. V gene TRBV5-1 combines with J gene TRBJ2-1; D remains ambiguous. The CDR3 runs 12 residues. Germline assignment: CDR1 SGHRS and CDR2 YFSETQ. Trimming took 1 base from V and 7 from J, leaving 6 bases between them. The CDR3 DNA reads as TGCGCCAGCAGCTTGTCCCCTAATGAGCAGTTCTTC. It yields the protein CASSLSPNEQFF.

This clonotype has at least ten counts. This chain connects TRBV6-6 to TRBJ2-4; 7 bases fit TRBD2. The V gene's germline CDR1 is MNHNY and CDR2 SVGAGI (reference sequence). The CDR3 runs 14 residues. V lost 6 bases and J lost 2; bases outside the gene matches: 4. This chain's CDR3 is CASSQTSTKNIQYF. For the CDR3, the DNA is TGTGCCAGCAGCCAGACTAGCACCAAAAACATTCAGTACTTC.

This rearrangement joins TRBV6-5 to TRBJ1-1; 11 bases align to TRBD1. The CDR3 spans 13 residues. V dropped 6 bases and J dropped 4; count of bases not matched to a gene: 1. CDR1 is MNHEY and CDR2 is SVGAGI in the germline V gene. The CDR3 protein is CASRGQGVTEAFF. The CDR3 bases are TGTGCCAGCAGGGGACAGGGGGTCACTGAAGCTTTCTTT.

This clonotype was picked up a small number of times. The chain couples TRBV2 to TRBJ2-3; 15 nucleotides agree with TRBD2. This CDR3 is 16 amino acids long. V shed 6 bases and J 2 bases; nucleotides not matched to a gene: 3. Germline CDR1 is SNHLY and CDR2 is FYNNEI. Here the CDR3 reads CASSGTSGRHTDTQYF. The CDR3 coding sequence is TGTGCCAGCAGCGGGACTAGCGGGAGGCACACAGATACGCAGTATTTT.

This clonotype came up many times. The genes are TRBV6-6 and TRBJ1-1; 7 bases fit TRBD1. The J segment lost 2 bases and the V segment lost 7 bases, leaving 13 bases of the junction unmatched. The germline V gene has CDR1 MNHNY and CDR2 SVGAGI (reference sequence). The CDR3 loop spans 16 amino acids. CDR3 loop: CASTHTRTGLNTEAFF. Here the CDR3 DNA reads TGTGCCAGCACCCATACCCGGACAGGTCTTAACACTGAAGCTTTCTTT.

In this sample, this clonotype turned up a few times. The gene calls are TRBV19 and TRBJ2-7; D remains ambiguous. Trimming left V 3 bases short and J 5 bases short, with 14 bases between. The germline gives CDR1 LNHDA, CDR2 SQIVND (reference sequence). The CDR3 has 14 amino acids. CDR3 in DNA: TGTGCCAGTAGTATGGGAACAGCCATGAACGAGCAGTACTTC. Translating it yields CASSMGTAMNEQYF.

This clonotype showed up many times. The rearrangement joins TRBV5-4 to TRBJ2-7, with TRBD2 identical over 10 bases. Germline V gene lookup returns CDR1 SGHNT and CDR2 YYREEE (reference sequence). V trimming: 4 bases; J trimming: 4 bases; junction bases outside the gene matches: 5. The CDR3 has 14 residues. The CDR3 spells CASSLAGAGYEQYF. DNA for the CDR3: TGTGCCAGCAGCCTAGCGGGAGCTGGTTACGAGCAGTACTTC.

This clonotype occurred many times. CDR3 protein: CASSKEGTGELFF. CDR3 coding DNA: TGTGCCAGTAGTAAGGAGGGGACCGGGGAGCTGTTTTTT. The chain links TRBV19 to TRBJ2-2; D may be TRBD2 (6 bases). Trimming left V 4 bases short and J 5 bases short, with 8 bases between. This CDR3 spans 13 amino acids. The germline V gene encodes CDR1 LNHDA and CDR2 SQIVND (reference sequence).

This clonotype occurred many times. This chain uses TRBV5-1 with TRBJ1-2; D remains unclear. From germline, CDR1 is SGHRS and CDR2 YFSETQ. The CDR3 is 13 residues long. Deletions cut 5 bases from V and 1 base from J, with 9 bases between. CDR3 loop: CASRVGSNYGYTF. The CDR3 DNA sequence: TGCGCCAGCAGGGTGGGCAGTAACTATGGCTACACCTTC.

This clonotype was observed a few times. Possible read error: a much larger clone is one base away. V and J are TRBV7-9 and TRBJ2-1; the D is unclear. Germline loops: CDR1 SEHNR, CDR2 FQNEAQ (reference sequence). The V gene lost 5 bases and the J gene lost 13 bases, with 12 bases spanning the gap. This CDR3 region has 11 residues. The CDR3 region has the DNA TGTGCCAGCAGCCTCGATGTAGGCCAGTTCTTC. This sequence encodes CASSLDVGQFF.

The CDR3 sequence: CASSQGRGAGNSPLHF. The DNA for the CDR3 is TGTGCCAGCAGCCAAGGTCGGGGAGCGGGAAATTCACCCCTCCACTTT. The chain is built from TRBV3-1 and TRBJ1-6; D is ambiguous. The CDR3 length is 16 residues. V lost 1 base and J lost 7, with 14 bases in between. The germline gives CDR1 LGHDT, CDR2 YNNKEL (reference sequence).

V usage is TRBV29-1 and J usage is TRBJ2-3; TRBD1 aligns across 10 bases. The CDR3 has 14 residues. Germline V gives CDR1 SQVTM, CDR2 ANQGSEA. The junction had 2 bases not matched to a gene; V was cut back by 1 base and J by 4 bases. The CDR3 loop is CSVEGGQGADTQYF. CDR3 sequence (DNA): TGCAGCGTTGAAGGCGGACAGGGGGCAGATACGCAGTATTTT.

This chain connects TRBV12-3 or TRBV12-4 to TRBJ2-3; the match to TRBD2 covers 9 bases. V trimming: 6 bases; J trimming: 8 bases; junction bases outside the gene matches: 6. The CDR3 length is 13 residues. CDR3 DNA: TGTGCCAGCAGAGCGACTAGCGGCGGTACGCAGTATTTT. Its translation is CASRATSGGTQYF.

This clonotype appeared many times. The chain has TRBV6-1 and TRBJ2-7; TRBD2 matches 13 bases. Germline trimming cut 5 bases from V and 6 bases from J; bases unmatched to any gene: 4. In germline, CDR1 is MNHNS, CDR2 SASEGT. The CDR3 contains 14 residues. In DNA form, the CDR3 reads TGTGCCAGCAGTCGGGGACTAGCGGGGTTCGAGCAGTACTTC. Its translation is CASSRGLAGFEQYF.

The chain employs TRBV2 and TRBJ2-4; 12 bases align to TRBD2. V shed 5 bases and J 1 base; nucleotides not matched to a gene: 3. CDR3 length equals 16 residues. Germline V gene data show CDR1 as SNHLY and CDR2 as FYNNEI. Here the CDR3 DNA reads TGTGCCAGCAGTCCTACTAGCGGGAGGGCCAAAAACATTCAGTACTTC. It yields the protein CASSPTSGRAKNIQYF.

This clonotype was seen repeatedly, ten times or more. The chain has TRBV30 and TRBJ1-5, with D hard to call. The CDR3 runs to 13 residues. Trimming took off 3 bases at V and 2 bases at J, with 8 bases between the two ends. Looked up from germline, CDR1 is GTSNPN and CDR2 is SVGIG (reference sequence). DNA of the CDR3: TGTGCCTGGAGCGACTTGGGCAATCAGCCCCAGCATTTT. This encodes CAWSDLGNQPQHF.

The V and J genes are TRBV27 and TRBJ2-1, with 11 bases fitting TRBD2. Trimming cost V 5 bases and J 8 bases; bases outside gene matches: 14. CDR1 is MNHEY and CDR2 is SMNVEV in the germline V gene (reference sequence). The CDR3 consists of 17 residues. CDR3 sequence: CASSPSPGSGRADEQFF. In DNA, the CDR3 is TGTGCCAGCAGTCCCTCCCCCGGTAGCGGGAGGGCCGATGAGCAGTTCTTC.

This clonotype was recorded many times. Here the CDR3 reads CASSPGRQETQYF. The CDR3, as DNA: TGTGCCAGCAGTCCCGGGAGGCAAGAGACCCAGTACTTC. This chain joins TRBV27 and TRBJ2-5, with 7 positions matching TRBD2. In germline, CDR1 is MNHEY, CDR2 SMNVEV (reference sequence). This CDR3 region has 13 residues. V lost 5 bases to trimming and J lost 2 bases; unmatched junction nucleotides: 2.